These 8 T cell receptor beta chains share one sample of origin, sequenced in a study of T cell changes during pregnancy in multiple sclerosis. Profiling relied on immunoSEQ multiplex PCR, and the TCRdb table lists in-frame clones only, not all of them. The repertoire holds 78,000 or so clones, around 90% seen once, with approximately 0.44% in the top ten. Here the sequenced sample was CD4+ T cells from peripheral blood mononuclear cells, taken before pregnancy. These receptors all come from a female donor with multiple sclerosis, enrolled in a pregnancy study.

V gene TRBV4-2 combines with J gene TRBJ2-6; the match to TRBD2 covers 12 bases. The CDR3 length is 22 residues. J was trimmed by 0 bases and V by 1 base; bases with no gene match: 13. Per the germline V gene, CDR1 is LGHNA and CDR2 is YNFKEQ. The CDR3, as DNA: TGTGCCAGCAGCCAAGCCCCACTAGCGGGGGGCCTAATCCACTCTGGGGCCAACGTCCTGACTTTC. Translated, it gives CASSQAPLAGGLIHSGANVLTF.

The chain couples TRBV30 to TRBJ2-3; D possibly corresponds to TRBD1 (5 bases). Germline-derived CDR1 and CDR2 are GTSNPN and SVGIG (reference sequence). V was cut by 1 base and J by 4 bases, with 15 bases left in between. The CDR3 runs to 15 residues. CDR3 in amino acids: CAWSEAGRASDTQYF. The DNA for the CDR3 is TGTGCCTGGAGTGAGGCAGGGCGAGCGTCAGATACGCAGTATTTT.

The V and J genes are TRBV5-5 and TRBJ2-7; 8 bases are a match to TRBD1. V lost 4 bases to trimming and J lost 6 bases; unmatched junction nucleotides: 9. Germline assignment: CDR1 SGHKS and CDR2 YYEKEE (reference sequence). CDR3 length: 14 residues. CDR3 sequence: CASSRTGTGVEQYF. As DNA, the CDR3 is TGTGCCAGCAGCCGTACCGGGACAGGCGTCGAGCAGTACTTC.

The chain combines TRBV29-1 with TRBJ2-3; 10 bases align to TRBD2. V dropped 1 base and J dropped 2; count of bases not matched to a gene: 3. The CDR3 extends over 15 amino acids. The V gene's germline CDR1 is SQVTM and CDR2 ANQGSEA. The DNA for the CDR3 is TGCAGCGTTGAAGTAGCGGGGGGCCCCACAGATACGCAGTATTTT. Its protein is CSVEVAGGPTDTQYF.

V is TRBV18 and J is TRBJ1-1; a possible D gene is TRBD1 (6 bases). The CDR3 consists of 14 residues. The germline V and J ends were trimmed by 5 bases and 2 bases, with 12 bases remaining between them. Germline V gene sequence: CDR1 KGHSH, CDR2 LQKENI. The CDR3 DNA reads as TGTGCCAGCTCAACACAGGGACTTAACACTGAAGCTTTCTTT. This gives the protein CASSTQGLNTEAFF.

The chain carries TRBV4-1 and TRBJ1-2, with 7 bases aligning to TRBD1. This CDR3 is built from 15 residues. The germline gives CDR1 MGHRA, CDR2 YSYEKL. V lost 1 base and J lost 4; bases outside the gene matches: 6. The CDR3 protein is CASSQGQGEIYGYTF. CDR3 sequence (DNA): TGCGCCAGCAGCCAAGGGCAGGGGGAAATCTATGGCTACACCTTC.

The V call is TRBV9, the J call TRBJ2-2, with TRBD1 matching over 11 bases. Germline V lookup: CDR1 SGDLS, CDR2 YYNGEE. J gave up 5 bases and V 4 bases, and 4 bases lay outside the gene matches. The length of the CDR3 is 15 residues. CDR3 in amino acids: CASSSGTGGTGELFF. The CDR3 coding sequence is TGTGCCAGCAGCTCCGGGACAGGGGGTACCGGGGAGCTGTTTTTT.

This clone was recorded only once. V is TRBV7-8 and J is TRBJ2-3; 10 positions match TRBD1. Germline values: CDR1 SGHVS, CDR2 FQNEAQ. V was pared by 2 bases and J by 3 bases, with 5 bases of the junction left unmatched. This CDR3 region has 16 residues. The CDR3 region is CASSLTGQGGTDTQYF. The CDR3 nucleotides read TGTGCCAGCAGCTTAACAGGACAGGGGGGAACAGATACGCAGTATTTT.